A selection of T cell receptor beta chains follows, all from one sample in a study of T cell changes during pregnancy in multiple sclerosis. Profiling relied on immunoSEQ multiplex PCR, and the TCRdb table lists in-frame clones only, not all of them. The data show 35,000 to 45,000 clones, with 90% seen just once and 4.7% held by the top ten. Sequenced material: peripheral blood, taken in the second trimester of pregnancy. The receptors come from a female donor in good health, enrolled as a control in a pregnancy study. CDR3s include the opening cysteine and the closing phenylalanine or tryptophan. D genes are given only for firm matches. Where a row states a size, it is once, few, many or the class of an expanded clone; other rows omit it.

cdr3_nt: TGCAGTGCTTACCAGGCATACGAGCAGTACTTC
cdr3_aa: CSAYQAYEQYF
cdr3_length: 11
clone_size: -
d_call: -
j_call: TRBJ2-7
v_call: TRBV20-1

cdr3_nt: TGTGCCAGCTTCCGGGGGGCGGGTGGCTACACCTTC
cdr3_aa: CASFRGAGGYTF
cdr3_length: 12
clone_size: -
d_call: -
j_call: TRBJ1-2
v_call: TRBV28

cdr3_nt: TGTGCCAGCAGGGTGGACAGCATGAACACTGAAGCTTTCTTT
cdr3_aa: CASRVDSMNTEAFF
cdr3_length: 14
clone_size: -
d_call: -
j_call: TRBJ1-1
v_call: TRBV2

cdr3_nt: TGTGCCAGCAGCTTAGCGCCCAAACCTGGGAGAAACGGGGCCAACGTCCTGACTTTC
cdr3_aa: CASSLAPKPGRNGANVLTF
cdr3_length: 19
clone_size: -
d_call: -
j_call: TRBJ2-6
v_call: TRBV7-9

cdr3_nt: TGCGCCAGCAGCTTGAGTCACCGGGACAGGGGGTTCGACGAGCAGTACTTC
cdr3_aa: CASSLSHRDRGFDEQYF
cdr3_length: 17
clone_size: -
d_call: TRBD1
j_call: TRBJ2-7
v_call: TRBV5-1

cdr3_nt: TGTGCCAGCAGTTACGGGGGAGGGCCCTCGAGAGAGCAGTACTTC
cdr3_aa: CASSYGGGPSREQYF
cdr3_length: 15
clone_size: -
d_call: TRBD2
j_call: TRBJ2-7
v_call: TRBV6-5

cdr3_nt: TGTGCCAGCAGCTCAGGGAAGGATTCACCCCTCCACTTT
cdr3_aa: CASSSGKDSPLHF
cdr3_length: 13
clone_size: -
d_call: -
j_call: TRBJ1-6
v_call: TRBV6-5

cdr3_nt: TGCAGCGTTGAAGGGGGGACAAAATATGGCTACACCTTC
cdr3_aa: CSVEGGTKYGYTF
cdr3_length: 13
clone_size: -
d_call: -
j_call: TRBJ1-2
v_call: TRBV29-1

cdr3_nt: TGTGCCAGCAGGAGGCCCGGAGATACGCAGTATTTT
cdr3_aa: CASRRPGDTQYF
cdr3_length: 12
clone_size: -
d_call: -
j_call: TRBJ2-3
v_call: TRBV7-2

cdr3_nt: TGTGCCACCATGACTAGCGGGAGCACCTACGAGCAGTACTTC
cdr3_aa: CATMTSGSTYEQYF
cdr3_length: 14
clone_size: -
d_call: TRBD2
j_call: TRBJ2-7
v_call: TRBV28

cdr3_nt: TGTGCCAGTCGCGAGGGCCTCTCTGGAAACACCATATATTTT
cdr3_aa: CASREGLSGNTIYF
cdr3_length: 14
clone_size: -
d_call: -
j_call: TRBJ1-3
v_call: TRBV5-8

cdr3_nt: TGTGCCACCAGCAGAGCGACAGGGTGGGAGACCCAGTACTTC
cdr3_aa: CATSRATGWETQYF
cdr3_length: 14
clone_size: -
d_call: TRBD1
j_call: TRBJ2-5
v_call: TRBV15

cdr3_nt: TGTGCCAGCAGCTCCGACAGGGCGGGCGAAAAACTGTTTTTT
cdr3_aa: CASSSDRAGEKLFF
cdr3_length: 14
clone_size: -
d_call: TRBD1
j_call: TRBJ1-4
v_call: TRBV5-4

cdr3_nt: TGTGCCATCAGTGCATCGGATGGAGGGCTCTACGAGCAGTACTTC
cdr3_aa: CAISASDGGLYEQYF
cdr3_length: 15
clone_size: -
d_call: -
j_call: TRBJ2-7
v_call: TRBV10-3

cdr3_nt: TGTGCCAGCAGCCTTGGGACTAGCGGAGTGGTTAATGAGCAGTTCTTC
cdr3_aa: CASSLGTSGVVNEQFF
cdr3_length: 16
clone_size: -
d_call: TRBD2
j_call: TRBJ2-1
v_call: TRBV4-2

cdr3_nt: TGTGCCAGCAGTTTATCAGGGGATAGCTCCTACGAGCAGTACTTC
cdr3_aa: CASSLSGDSSYEQYF
cdr3_length: 15
clone_size: -
d_call: -
j_call: TRBJ2-7
v_call: TRBV28

cdr3_nt: TGCGCCAGCAGCTCGACCGGGACTGCCGCCTACGAGCAGTACTTC
cdr3_aa: CASSSTGTAAYEQYF
cdr3_length: 15
clone_size: -
d_call: -
j_call: TRBJ2-7
v_call: TRBV5-1

cdr3_nt: TGTGCCACCAGCAGGAGTCTGTCCGCGGTGGCCGGGGCCAACGTCCTGACTTTC
cdr3_aa: CATSRSLSAVAGANVLTF
cdr3_length: 18
clone_size: once
d_call: -
j_call: TRBJ2-6
v_call: TRBV15

cdr3_nt: TGCGCCAGCAGCCAAGATGGGACAGCCTCTGGAAACACCATATATTTT
cdr3_aa: CASSQDGTASGNTIYF
cdr3_length: 16
clone_size: -
d_call: TRBD1
j_call: TRBJ1-3
v_call: TRBV4-1

cdr3_nt: TGCGCCAGCAGCCAGACACAGGGCTACGAGCAGTACTTC
cdr3_aa: CASSQTQGYEQYF
cdr3_length: 13
clone_size: -
d_call: -
j_call: TRBJ2-7
v_call: TRBV4-1

cdr3_nt: TGCGCCAGCAGCCAAGACCCCCTGCTCGGACAGAACTATGGCTACACCTTC
cdr3_aa: CASSQDPLLGQNYGYTF
cdr3_length: 17
clone_size: -
d_call: -
j_call: TRBJ1-2
v_call: TRBV4-3

cdr3_nt: TGTGCCAGTAGTATAAGACCGGTTAGACAGGGGAACGAAAAACTGTTTTTT
cdr3_aa: CASSIRPVRQGNEKLFF
cdr3_length: 17
clone_size: -
d_call: TRBD1
j_call: TRBJ1-4
v_call: TRBV19

cdr3_nt: TGTGCCAGCAGCTTTGAGGGTAGTTCCACTGAAGCTTTCTTT
cdr3_aa: CASSFEGSSTEAFF
cdr3_length: 14
clone_size: -
d_call: -
j_call: TRBJ1-1
v_call: TRBV11-1

cdr3_nt: TGTGCCAGCAGTGAAGCGATAGCGGAATACAATGAGCAGTTCTTC
cdr3_aa: CASSEAIAEYNEQFF
cdr3_length: 15
clone_size: once
d_call: -
j_call: TRBJ2-1
v_call: TRBV2

cdr3_nt: TGTGCCAGCAGCCCGGGTAGCAATCAGCCCCAGCATTTT
cdr3_aa: CASSPGSNQPQHF
cdr3_length: 13
clone_size: -
d_call: -
j_call: TRBJ1-5
v_call: TRBV7-2

cdr3_nt: TGCGCCAGCAGCCCTACATTGACTAGCGGGGGGGACGGGGATGAGCAGTTCTTC
cdr3_aa: CASSPTLTSGGDGDEQFF
cdr3_length: 18
clone_size: -
d_call: TRBD2
j_call: TRBJ2-1
v_call: TRBV4-3

cdr3_nt: TGCGCCAGCCCAAACAGGGGTGGAAACACCATATATTTT
cdr3_aa: CASPNRGGNTIYF
cdr3_length: 13
clone_size: -
d_call: TRBD1
j_call: TRBJ1-3
v_call: TRBV5-1

cdr3_nt: TGTGCCAGCAGTTACTCGTGGAGCTCTGGAAACACCATATATTTT
cdr3_aa: CASSYSWSSGNTIYF
cdr3_length: 15
clone_size: -
d_call: -
j_call: TRBJ1-3
v_call: TRBV6-5

cdr3_nt: TGTGCCAGCAGTTACCTCGGGACAGATAGCTACGAGCAGTACTTC
cdr3_aa: CASSYLGTDSYEQYF
cdr3_length: 15
clone_size: -
d_call: TRBD1
j_call: TRBJ2-7
v_call: TRBV6-5

cdr3_nt: TGTGCCAGCAGCAGGCCGACAGGCTTTAACTATGGCTACACCTTC
cdr3_aa: CASSRPTGFNYGYTF
cdr3_length: 15
clone_size: -
d_call: -
j_call: TRBJ1-2
v_call: TRBV13

cdr3_nt: TGTGCCAGCAGCGTAGCGCTAGCGGGCGCTGAAGACAATGAGCAGTTCTTC
cdr3_aa: CASSVALAGAEDNEQFF
cdr3_length: 17
clone_size: -
d_call: TRBD2
j_call: TRBJ2-1
v_call: TRBV9

cdr3_nt: TGTGCCAGCAGTTTACGGCAGGGTATTAACTATGGCTACACCTTC
cdr3_aa: CASSLRQGINYGYTF
cdr3_length: 15
clone_size: once
d_call: -
j_call: TRBJ1-2
v_call: TRBV27

cdr3_nt: TGTGCCAGCAGCGCGATAGGTAGAGCGGGCCTTGGGGTTTACAATGAGCAGTTCTTC
cdr3_aa: CASSAIGRAGLGVYNEQFF
cdr3_length: 19
clone_size: -
d_call: -
j_call: TRBJ2-1
v_call: TRBV27

cdr3_nt: TGTGCCAGCACCGAGGGCAATCAGCCCCAGCATTTT
cdr3_aa: CASTEGNQPQHF
cdr3_length: 12
clone_size: -
d_call: -
j_call: TRBJ1-5
v_call: TRBV6-1

cdr3_nt: TGTGCCAGCAGCTTGATTACAGGGTTGAACGAAAAACTGTTTTTT
cdr3_aa: CASSLITGLNEKLFF
cdr3_length: 15
clone_size: -
d_call: -
j_call: TRBJ1-4
v_call: TRBV5-6